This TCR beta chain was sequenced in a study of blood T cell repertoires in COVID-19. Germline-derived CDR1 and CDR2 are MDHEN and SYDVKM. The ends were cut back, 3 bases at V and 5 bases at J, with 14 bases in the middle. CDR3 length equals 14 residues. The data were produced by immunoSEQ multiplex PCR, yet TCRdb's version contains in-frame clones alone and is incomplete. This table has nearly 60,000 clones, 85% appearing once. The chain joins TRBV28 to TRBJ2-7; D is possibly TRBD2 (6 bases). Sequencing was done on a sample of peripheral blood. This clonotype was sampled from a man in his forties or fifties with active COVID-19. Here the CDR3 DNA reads TGTGCCAGCAGTTTCTCGGGAGCGAGGAACGAGCAGTACTTC. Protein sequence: CASSFSGARNEQYF.